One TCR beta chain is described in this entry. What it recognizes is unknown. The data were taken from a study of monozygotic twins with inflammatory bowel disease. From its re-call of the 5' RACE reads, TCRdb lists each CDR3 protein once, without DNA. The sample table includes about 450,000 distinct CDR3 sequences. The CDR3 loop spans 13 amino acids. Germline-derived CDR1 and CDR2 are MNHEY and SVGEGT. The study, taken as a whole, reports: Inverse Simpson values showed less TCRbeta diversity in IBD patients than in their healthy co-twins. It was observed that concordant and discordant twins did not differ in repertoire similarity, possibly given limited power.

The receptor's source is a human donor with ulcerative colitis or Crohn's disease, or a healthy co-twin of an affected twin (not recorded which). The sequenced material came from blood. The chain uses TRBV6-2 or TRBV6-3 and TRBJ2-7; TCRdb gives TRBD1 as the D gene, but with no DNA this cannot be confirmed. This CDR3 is CASRGQGGGEQYF.